The clone carrying this T cell receptor (beta chain) was found a few times. The antigen remains unidentified. Treatment in this sample: approximately 9-day PBMC culture with coronavirus spike peptide pools or control peptides (ViraFEST assay). The authors replaced half the medium with fresh IL-2 medium on days 3 and 7. This CDR3 is built from 15 residues. Looked up from germline, CDR1 is SGHVS and CDR2 is FNYEAQ. Trimming pared 7 bases from V and 4 bases from J, leaving 19 bases between. The source of the sample is a study of vaccination and CD4 T cells after COVID-19. Sequencing of the DNA from cultured CD4+ T cells was carried out with the Oncomine TCR Beta short-read assay. MiXCR, applied by TCRdb to the PCR reads, yields one record per CDR3 protein. The sample gives 10,000 to 15,000 distinct CDR3 sequences, approximately 60% of which show up once; 13% to 15% is in the top ten.

V usage is TRBV7-6 and J usage is TRBJ1-1, with D unresolved. Sequencing was done on a sample of CD4+ T cells from blood, cultured in vitro. The sequence was obtained from a human donor who had recovered from COVID-19. The CDR3: CASIATLEGRTEAFF. DNA of the CDR3: TGTGCCAGCATCGCAACACTAGAAGGTCGCACTGAAGCTTTCTTT.